The 25 T cell receptor beta chains reported below all come from one sample, sequenced in a study of T cell changes during pregnancy in multiple sclerosis. Sequencing was performed with immunoSEQ multiplex PCR; in TCRdb, only in-frame clones are kept and a portion is missing. The sample has approximately 61,000 clones; roughly 88% are singletons. The sequencing here drew on peripheral blood, taken in the first trimester of pregnancy. The receptors here all came from a female donor with multiple sclerosis, enrolled in a pregnancy study.

The chain links TRBV6-1 to TRBJ2-2; D gene uncertain. V was clipped by 8 bases and J by 10 bases, with 17 bases between them. The CDR3 loop spans 13 amino acids. Germline V CDR1 and CDR2: MNHNS, SASEGT. The CDR3 loop is CASSWIRLEELFF. CDR3 sequence (DNA): TGTGCCAGCTCTTGGATAAGACTCGAGGAGCTGTTTTTT.

V and J are TRBV7-3 and TRBJ2-5; TRBD1 matches 10 bases. Germline CDR1 SGHTA, CDR2 FQGTGA. The CDR3 runs 15 residues. The junction had 8 bases not matched to a gene; V was cut back by 5 bases and J by 5 bases. In DNA, the CDR3 is TGTGCCAGCAGCAAGACAGGGGGCTTGGTGGAGACCCAGTACTTC. Translation: CASSKTGGLVETQYF.

This rearrangement joins TRBV6-1 to TRBJ1-1; 7 nucleotides align to TRBD1. V shed 1 base and J 2 bases; nucleotides not matched to a gene: 4. The length of the CDR3 is 15 residues. Germline lookup yields CDR1 MNHNS and CDR2 SASEGT. The chain's CDR3 is CASSEGAGGNTEAFF. The DNA for the CDR3 is TGTGCCAGCAGTGAAGGGGCAGGGGGTAACACTGAAGCTTTCTTT.

This clone has only one observation. The chain is built from TRBV5-1 and TRBJ2-1, with TRBD1 identical over 7 bases. CDR1 SGHRS and CDR2 YFSETQ come from the germline V gene. The CDR3 runs 14 residues. V lost 4 bases to trimming and J lost 6 bases; unmatched junction nucleotides: 7. The CDR3 loop is CASSVGQQSNEQFF. Here the CDR3 DNA reads TGCGCCAGCAGCGTGGGACAGCAAAGCAATGAGCAGTTCTTC.

This chain joins TRBV29-1 and TRBJ1-1; possibly TRBD1 for D (6 bases). Trimming removed 7 bases from V and 1 base from J, with 13 bases in between. Germline V gene sequence: CDR1 SQVTM, CDR2 ANQGSEA. The CDR3 sequence is 13 residues long. This CDR3 is CSGSQGENTEAFF. CDR3 DNA: TGCAGCGGCTCACAGGGAGAGAACACTGAAGCTTTCTTT. Full variable domain (remainder filled in from reference TRBV29-1 and TRBJ1-1): SAVISQKPSRDICQRGTSLTIQCQVDSQVTMMFWYRQQPGQSLTLIATANQGSEATYESGFVIDKFPISRPNLTFSTLTVSNMSPEDSSIYLCSGSQGENTEAFFGQGTRLTVV.

CDR3 nucleotide sequence: TGTGCCAGCAGTGAAAGACTAGCGGGAGGGTTTTACGAGCAGTACTTC. It translates to CASSERLAGGFYEQYF. The chain has TRBV6-1 and TRBJ2-7; TRBD2 matches 14 bases. Germline loops: CDR1 MNHNS, CDR2 SASEGT. V lost 2 bases and J lost 4; bases outside the gene matches: 4. The CDR3 length is 16 residues.

This chain joins TRBV9 and TRBJ2-1; D is ambiguous. V lost 2 bases and J 0 bases, leaving 12 bases between the germline ends. CDR1 is SGDLS, CDR2 YYNGEE, per germline. This CDR3 region has 16 residues. CDR3 region: CASSVLSLSSYNEQFF. The CDR3 DNA is TGTGCCAGCAGCGTGTTATCGCTAAGCTCCTACAATGAGCAGTTCTTC.

This chain connects TRBV11-2 to TRBJ2-7; TRBD1 agrees at 12 bases. This CDR3 region has 16 residues. Germline CDR1 SGHAT, CDR2 FQNNGV. After removal of 1 base from V and 3 bases from J, the junction contained 4 bases not matched to a gene. The CDR3 DNA sequence: TGTGCCAGCAGCTTAGGTGGGACAGGGGGCATCTACGAGCAGTACTTC. Protein sequence: CASSLGGTGGIYEQYF.

Details on this clone: The sample carries other DNA sequences with the same CDR3. The chain combines TRBV6-5 with TRBJ1-1; tentative D call: TRBD1 (5 bases). The V gene's germline CDR1 is MNHEY and CDR2 SVGAGI. V was pared by 0 bases and J by 4 bases, with 9 bases between. The CDR3 is made up of 14 amino acids. This CDR3 is CASSYSNRGTEAFF. In DNA form, the CDR3 reads TGTGCCAGCAGTTACTCCAATAGGGGCACTGAAGCTTTCTTT.

The chain uses TRBV28 and TRBJ1-2, with D possibly being TRBD1 (6 bases). This CDR3 spans 18 amino acids. In germline, CDR1 is MDHEN, CDR2 SYDVKM. V was shortened by 3 bases and J by 4 bases, with 24 bases between the two germline ends. The CDR3 region is CASSLSQGRFSIVYGYTF. In nucleotides, the CDR3 is TGTGCCAGCAGTTTGTCACAGGGAAGGTTCAGTATAGTCTATGGCTACACCTTC.

V is TRBV5-4 and J is TRBJ2-3, with D perhaps matching TRBD1 (5 bases). CDR1 is SGHNT, CDR2 YYREEE, per germline (reference sequence). The CDR3 consists of 16 residues. Trimming removed 1 base from V and 4 bases from J, with 16 bases in between. The CDR3 DNA follows: TGTGCCAGCAGCTTGAGCCCCCCAGGGTTTTCAGATACGCAGTATTTT. Translated: CASSLSPPGFSDTQYF.

This clone came up a few times. The V call is TRBV7-2, the J call TRBJ2-3; the match to TRBD1 covers 7 bases. Germline V gives CDR1 SGHTA, CDR2 FQGNSA. The length of the CDR3 is 17 residues. Trimming at V came to 5 bases and at J to 2 bases, leaving 13 bases not matched to a gene. CDR3 amino acids: CASSPRQGRGYTDTQYF. CDR3 sequence (DNA): TGTGCCAGCAGCCCCCGACAGGGAAGAGGGTACACAGATACGCAGTATTTT.

This clone has more than one count but fewer than ten. The J gene is TRBJ1-3, the V gene TRBV28, with TRBD1 matching 11 bases. The CDR3 has 17 residues. Looked up from germline, CDR1 is MDHEN and CDR2 is SYDVKM. Unmatched junction bases numbered 7, after V lost 5 bases and J lost 1 base. The CDR3 reads CASSARGTGGSGNTIYF. As DNA, the CDR3 is TGTGCCAGCAGTGCCCGCGGGACAGGGGGTTCTGGAAACACCATATATTTT.

V usage is TRBV13 and J usage is TRBJ1-2; TRBD1 matches at 10 bases. The germline CDR1 and CDR2 sequences are PRHDT and FYEKMQ (reference sequence). V dropped 4 bases and J dropped 8; count of bases not matched to a gene: 13. The CDR3 totals 16 residues. The CDR3 is CASSSRQGAIPWGYTF. The CDR3 DNA reads TGTGCCAGCAGCTCGCGACAGGGGGCGATCCCGTGGGGCTACACCTTC.

This chain uses TRBV5-5 with TRBJ1-4; D gene unclear. Germline V gene lookup returns CDR1 SGHKS and CDR2 YYEKEE (reference sequence). CDR3 length equals 15 residues. The germline V and J ends were trimmed by 0 bases and 4 bases, with 10 bases remaining between them. In DNA form, the CDR3 reads TGTGCCAGCAGCTTGGGTGCGGGCGGTAATGAAAAACTGTTTTTT. Translation gives CASSLGAGGNEKLFF.

The rearrangement uses TRBV11-2 and TRBJ1-2; TRBD1 matches at 8 bases. The CDR3 covers 15 residues. The germline V gene has CDR1 SGHAT and CDR2 FQNNGV. V shed 4 bases and J 4 bases; nucleotides not matched to a gene: 8. This chain's CDR3 is CASSSGQGYLYGYTF. CDR3 sequence (DNA): TGTGCCAGCAGCTCCGGACAGGGTTACCTCTATGGCTACACCTTC.

V usage is TRBV27 and J usage is TRBJ1-1; D may be TRBD1 (6 bases). The CDR3 loop spans 14 amino acids. The germline V gene has CDR1 MNHEY and CDR2 SMNVEV (reference sequence). Deletions cut 3 bases from V and 4 bases from J, with 12 bases between. CDR3 loop: CASSFHRAGTEAFF. CDR3 in DNA: TGTGCCAGCAGTTTTCACAGGGCGGGCACTGAAGCTTTCTTT.

CDR3: CASSDRGPNYGYTF. CDR3 DNA: TGTGCCAGCAGTGACAGGGGTCCCAACTATGGCTACACCTTC. V gene TRBV2 combines with J gene TRBJ1-2, with D perhaps matching TRBD1 (6 bases). The CDR3 is made up of 14 amino acids. Trimming took off 3 bases at V and 2 bases at J, with 10 bases between the two ends. Germline V gives CDR1 SNHLY, CDR2 FYNNEI.

The CDR3 is CASNTGGVGYTF. CDR3 nucleotides: TGTGCCAGCAACACAGGGGGCGTCGGCTACACCTTC. V and J are TRBV28 and TRBJ1-2; 9 bases align to TRBD1. Germline CDR1 and CDR2: MDHEN and SYDVKM. The CDR3 sequence is 12 residues long. J lost 8 bases, V lost 7 bases, and 5 bases had no gene match.

The rearrangement uses TRBV30 and TRBJ1-4; 9 bases map to TRBD1. The CDR3 is made up of 14 amino acids. V shed 0 bases, J shed 8 bases, and the junction held 4 bases outside the gene matches. Germline V gene lookup returns CDR1 GTSNPN and CDR2 SVGIG (reference sequence). CDR3 loop: CAWSVDRGGEKLFF. The CDR3 coding sequence is TGTGCCTGGAGTGTGGACAGGGGTGGGGAAAAACTGTTTTTT.

The gene calls are TRBV4-1 and TRBJ2-7; 8 bases are shared with TRBD1. Trimming removed 1 base from V and 0 bases from J; junction bases left unmatched: 2. Germline assignment: CDR1 MGHRA and CDR2 YSYEKL. This CDR3 comprises 15 residues. CDR3 coding DNA: TGCGCCAGCAGCCAAGTCGGACAGGGCTCCTACGAGCAGTACTTC. Its protein product is CASSQVGQGSYEQYF.

The chain carries TRBV6-5 and TRBJ2-1; TRBD2 matches 7 bases. Looked up from germline, CDR1 is MNHEY and CDR2 is SVGAGI. The CDR3 covers 13 residues. Unmatched junction bases numbered 6, after V lost 10 bases and J lost 3 bases. The DNA of the CDR3 is TGTGCCATCAAGCCTAGCGGCTACAATGAGCAGTTCTTC. Encoded protein: CAIKPSGYNEQFF.

The chain recombines TRBV10-3 with TRBJ2-2, with 11 nucleotides matching TRBD1. Germline V gene sequence: CDR1 ENHRY, CDR2 SYGVKD. CDR3 size: 14 residues. V was pared by 10 bases and J by 4 bases, with 5 bases of the junction left unmatched. For the CDR3, the DNA is TGTGCCACTACCGGGACAGGGGGCACCGGGGAGCTGTTTTTT. Its translation: CATTGTGGTGELFF.

The CDR3 sequence is CATQRNQPQHF. Here the CDR3 DNA reads TGTGCCACCCAGAGGAATCAGCCCCAGCATTTT. The V call is TRBV28, the J call TRBJ1-5, with D uncertain. Trimming removed 10 bases at V and 4 bases at J, with 8 bases between. The CDR3 sequence is 11 residues long. Per germline, CDR1 MDHEN and CDR2 SYDVKM.

This chain uses TRBV28 with TRBJ1-2; possibly TRBD1 for D (6 bases). The germline V gene encodes CDR1 MDHEN and CDR2 SYDVKM. The CDR3 runs 14 residues. Trimming left V 4 bases short and J 10 bases short, with 19 bases between. CDR3 residues: CASSSSGQYLIYTF. The CDR3 DNA sequence: TGTGCCAGCAGTTCCTCCGGACAGTACCTCATCTACACCTTC.